This T cell receptor beta chain was observed in a study of shared clonotypes between healthy human individuals (dated by TCRdb to the early 2020s). Regarding the complete study: The cohort comprised a couple of women and a few men aged 18 to 49 years. To estimate repertoire size and how much clonotype sharing occurs between individuals, the study deeply sequenced the blood TCR repertoires of five or six healthy adults. Different laboratories and diverse techniques were used to prepare libraries and sequence TCR repertoires, to increase sequencing depth and limit assay-specific biases. Between about 0.85 and 9.5 billion PBMCs per donor were obtained by leukapheresis.

A distance of 18 bases separates the germline ends of V and J, which lose 1 base and 11 bases respectively. Its CDR3 holds 15 amino acids, cysteine through phenylalanine. CDR3 DNA is the only sequence kept; it has 45 bases, read in frame from the first base. CDR1 and CDR2 are drawn from the germline V gene: SGHNT, YENEEA. Healthy HIV-negative adults with no recently reported acute infections or vaccinations were included as donors. All donors were Caucasian adults living in Nashville, Tennessee, USA. For unsorted samples, around 85 million PBMCs were counted, and genomic DNA was extracted using the QIAamp DNA Blood Mini kit. Blood was collected by leukapheresis, and PBMCs were isolated by Ficoll-Histopaque density gradient centrifugation and then cryopreserved in liquid nitrogen vapor phase. Using the deep immunoSEQ assay, multiplex PCR amplified TCR CDR3 regions from genomic DNA. Genomic DNA extracted from each cell subset was distributed evenly over all wells of several immunoSEQ 96-well plates, and each plate served as one replicate. For unsorted PBMC, each replicate PCR was loaded with 300 ng genomic DNA, equivalent to 25,000 to 35,000 T cell genomes. Ten immunoSEQ deep assay plates were used to sequence the unsorted PBMC genomic DNA. Purified libraries were measured with a Qubit 3.0 fluorometer, size-checked on a Bioanalyzer 2100, and measured again with the KAPA Library Quantification kit. A separate single-read 150-cycle Illumina NextSeq 550 flow cell was used to sequence each immunoSEQ 96-well plate. The authors' analysis ran thus. The immunoSEQ output contained only junctional sequences without quality scores, so filtering could not match that applied to full-length reads. To assign V/J genes and CDR3, sequences were annotated against IMGT germline references using PyIR, a Python wrapper for IgBLAST v1.9. Any read was removed if the V/J assignment was weak (E-value above 1e-6), the CDR3 was missing, or the read contained stop codons, out-of-frame junctions, or ambiguous translated residues. V3J clonotypes were defined as sequences sharing an identical inferred V gene, J gene, and CDR3 amino acid sequence. The percentage overlap between two repertoires was calculated by dividing the number of shared unique clonotypes by the size of the smaller repertoire. Three approaches were used to assess repertoire richness: RTK rarefaction, the Chao1 estimator, and Recon v2.1 estimates of unobserved clonotypes. TCRdb's version of the immuneACCESS table is confined to in-frame rearrangements and falls short of the full clone set. An unresolved V gene accounts for under half of the shortfall where checked; the remainder is of unknown origin. V, J and clone size reflect that table, while D and trimming were determined from the DNA. The table for this sample lists over 400,000 clones; around 85% of them were counted only once. The ten largest account for over 9.5% of the sample.

On the study overall, not on this receptor specifically: Based on pairwise subsampling, the degree of clonotype sharing among donors was expected to be affected by sequencing depth. The small number of donors limited the genetic and exposure-history diversity represented. Only blood was sampled, and tissue TCR repertoires likely differ from those in blood.

Details on this clone: No cognate antigen has been identified for it. Within one base of it there is no much larger clone, and no base qualities were kept.

This TCR was sampled from a woman aged 40 to 49 in good health. Some clones in this sample may be carry-over from other donors' samples. The sequence is built from TRBV11-3 and TRBJ2-1; the D gene is possibly TRBD1 or TRBD2, each agreeing over 5 bases. The specimen sequenced was PBMCs. The CDR3 protein is CASSLGGGPRVKQFF. In nucleotide form, the sequence is TGTGCCAGCAGCTTAGGGGGCGGGCCCCGTGTTAAGCAGTTCTTC.